A selection of T cell receptor beta chains follows, all from one sample in a study of blood T cell repertoires in COVID-19. The data were produced by immunoSEQ multiplex PCR, yet TCRdb's version contains in-frame clones alone and is incomplete. The sample lists around 460,000 clones, 80% to 90% occurring once. Input material: peripheral blood. The receptors come from a man between 18 and 29 years old with COVID-19, enrolled during active disease. Each CDR3 is given with its conserved first and last residue. Each record gives: clone size, J gene, V gene, D gene, CDR3 protein, CDR3 DNA. D genes are given only for firm matches. Not all rows give a size; the values are once, few, many and, for expanded clones, a class.

>few|TRBJ2-7|TRBV2|TRBD2
CASSTGGPTYEQYF
TGTGCCAGCAGCACGGGAGGGCCCACCTACGAGCAGTACTTC
>.|TRBJ2-1|TRBV24-1|.
CATSDGGITLQFF
TGTGCCACCAGTGATGGCGGGATAACTCTTCAGTTCTTC
>.|TRBJ1-4|TRBV18|.
CASSRSTNEKLFF
TGTGCCAGCTCCCGTTCGACTAATGAAAAACTGTTTTTT
>.|TRBJ2-7|TRBV18|.
CASSPNSGHYEQYF
TGTGCCAGCTCACCAAATTCAGGCCACTACGAGCAGTACTTC
>once|TRBJ2-7|TRBV23-1|TRBD1
CASSQYHRGEQYF
TGCGCCAGCAGCCAATATCACAGGGGCGAGCAGTACTTC
>once|TRBJ1-1|TRBV5-1|TRBD1
CASSLRGPIGHTEAFF
TGCGCCAGCAGCTTGAGGGGGCCGATTGGGCACACTGAAGCTTTCTTT
>.|TRBJ2-1|TRBV7-2|.
CASSLSGKAYNEQFF
TGTGCCAGCAGCTTATCGGGAAAGGCCTACAATGAGCAGTTCTTC
>.|TRBJ1-2|TRBV24-1|TRBD1
CATSDLQGRGYTF
TGTGCCACCAGTGATTTACAGGGGAGAGGCTACACCTTC
>few|TRBJ2-3|TRBV10-1|TRBD2
CASSDLGLAGDTQYF
TGCGCCAGCAGTGACCTGGGACTAGCGGGAGATACGCAGTATTTT
>.|TRBJ2-3|TRBV9|.
CASSPLGDTQYF
TGTGCCAGCAGCCCGCTCGGAGATACGCAGTATTTT
>.|TRBJ2-1|TRBV9|TRBD2
CASSVEEASGGAGYNEQFF
TGTGCCAGCAGCGTAGAGGAGGCTAGCGGGGGGGCAGGTTACAATGAGCAGTTCTTC
>.|TRBJ2-2|TRBV18|TRBD1
CAGDRSNTGELFF
TGTGCCGGGGACAGATCGAACACCGGGGAGCTGTTTTTT
>.|TRBJ2-7|TRBV6-5|TRBD1
CASSYTTGGAQYF
TGTGCCAGCAGTTACACTACAGGGGGCGCGCAGTACTTC